The T cell receptor beta chain under discussion was sequenced for a study of control samples from healthy donors and cancer patients. Data came from immunoSEQ multiplex PCR; TCRdb stores just in-frame clones and leaves some out. Seen here are roughly 48,000 clones, under 95% observed once, and the top ten hold around a fifth. CDR3 length: 14 residues. V was pared by 6 bases and J by 4 bases, with 15 bases between. Germline loops: CDR1 KGHSH, CDR2 LQKENI. In this sample, this clone turned up a few times. The chain links TRBV18 to TRBJ1-1; D is unclear. Sequencing used PBMCs. The receptor comes from a woman aged 40 to 49 with head and neck cancer. The CDR3 sequence is CASSPRNEGTEAFF. CDR3 nucleotides: TGTGCCAGCTCCCCAAGGAACGAGGGCACTGAAGCTTTCTTT.